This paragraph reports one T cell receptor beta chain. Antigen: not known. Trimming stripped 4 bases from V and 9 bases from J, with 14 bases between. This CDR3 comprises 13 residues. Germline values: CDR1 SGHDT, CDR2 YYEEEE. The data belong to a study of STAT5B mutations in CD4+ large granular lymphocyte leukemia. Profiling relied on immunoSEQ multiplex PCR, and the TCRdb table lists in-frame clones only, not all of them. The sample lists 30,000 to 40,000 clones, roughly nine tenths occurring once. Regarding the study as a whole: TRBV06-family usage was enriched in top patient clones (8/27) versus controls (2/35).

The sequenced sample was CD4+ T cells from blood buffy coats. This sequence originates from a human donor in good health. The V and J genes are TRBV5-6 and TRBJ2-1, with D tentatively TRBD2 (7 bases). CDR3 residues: CASSPWGGPEQFF. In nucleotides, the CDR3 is TGTGCCAGCAGCCCGTGGGGGGGCCCTGAGCAGTTCTTC.